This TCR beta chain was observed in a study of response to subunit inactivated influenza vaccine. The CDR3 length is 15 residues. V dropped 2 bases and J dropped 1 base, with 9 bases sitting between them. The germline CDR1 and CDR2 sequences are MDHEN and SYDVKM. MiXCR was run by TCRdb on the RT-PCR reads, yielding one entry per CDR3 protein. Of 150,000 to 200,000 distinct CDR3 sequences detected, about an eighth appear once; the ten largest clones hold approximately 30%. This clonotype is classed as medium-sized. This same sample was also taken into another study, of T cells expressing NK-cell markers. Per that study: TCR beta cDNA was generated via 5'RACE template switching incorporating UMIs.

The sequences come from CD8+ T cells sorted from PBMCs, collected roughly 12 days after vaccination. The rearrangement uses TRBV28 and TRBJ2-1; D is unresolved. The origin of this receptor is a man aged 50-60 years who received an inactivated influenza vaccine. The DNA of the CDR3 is TGTGCCAGCAGTTTAAGGTCACATTCCTACAATGAGCAGTTCTTC. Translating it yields CASSLRSHSYNEQFF.